Listed here are 18 T cell receptor beta chains from one sample, sequenced in a study of blood T cell repertoires in COVID-19. Sequencing was performed with immunoSEQ multiplex PCR; in TCRdb, only in-frame clones are kept and a portion is missing. This table has 200,000 to 300,000 clones, more than 70% appearing once. Sequences were obtained from peripheral blood. The receptors stem from a woman in her 50s with acute or convalescent COVID-19.

The rearrangement links TRBV4-1 to TRBJ2-7, with D possibly matching TRBD1 (6 bases). The CDR3 is made up of 15 amino acids. Germline-derived CDR1 and CDR2 are MGHRA and YSYEKL. The germline V and J ends were trimmed by 1 base and 1 base, with 11 bases remaining between them. The CDR3: CASSQGDTLSYEQYF. The CDR3 coding sequence is TGCGCCAGCAGCCAAGGGGACACCTTGTCCTACGAGCAGTACTTC.

This rearrangement joins TRBV27 to TRBJ1-5; 10 bases are shared with TRBD1. V was pared by 5 bases and J by 5 bases, with 3 bases of the junction left unmatched. The CDR3 spans 14 residues. Per the germline V gene, CDR1 is MNHEY and CDR2 is SMNVEV (reference sequence). CDR3 DNA: TGTGCCAGCAGTCCCGGGACAGGGGATCAGCCCCAGCATTTT. Amino acid sequence: CASSPGTGDQPQHF.

This chain uses TRBV18 with TRBJ1-1, with TRBD1 as a possible D gene (5 bases). Germline CDR1 is KGHSH and CDR2 is LQKENI. V gave up 1 base and J gave up 1 base, with 10 bases separating them. The CDR3 has 15 amino acids. The CDR3 DNA reads as TGTGCCAGCTCACCACAGGGGCAGAGGAACACTGAAGCTTTCTTT. Residues: CASSPQGQRNTEAFF. Full variable domain (remainder filled in from reference TRBV18 and TRBJ1-1): NAGVMQNPRHLVRRRGQEARLRCSPMKGHSHVYWYRQLPEEGLKFMVYLQKENIIDESGMPKERFSAEFPKEGPSILRIQQVVRGDSAAYFCASSPQGQRNTEAFFGQGTRLTVV.

This clone was counted once. V gene TRBV19 combines with J gene TRBJ1-4; D may be TRBD1 (6 bases). Trimming cost V 6 bases and J 0 bases, with 17 bases left between them. CDR1 and CDR2 from the germline V gene are LNHDA and SQIVND (reference sequence). The CDR3 loop spans 17 amino acids. The CDR3 DNA sequence: TGTGCCAGTAGCAACCGGGGGGGACATGCAACTAATGAAAAACTGTTTTTT. It is translated as CASSNRGGHATNEKLFF.

The chain recombines TRBV5-5 with TRBJ2-2; 7 bases agree with TRBD2. The V segment lost 1 base and the J segment 6 bases; nucleotides outside the gene matches: 12. CDR1 is SGHKS, CDR2 YYEKEE, per germline (reference sequence). CDR3 size: 17 residues. CDR3 loop: CASSLNGERDRAGELFF. The CDR3, as DNA: TGTGCCAGCAGCTTGAATGGAGAGCGGGATAGGGCCGGGGAGCTGTTTTTT.

The count of this clone is one. The rearrangement uses TRBV15 and TRBJ2-1; TRBD1 aligns across 9 bases. CDR1 and CDR2 from the germline V gene are LNHNV and YYDKDF (reference sequence). The CDR3 loop spans 13 amino acids. V trimming: 3 bases; J trimming: 10 bases; junction bases outside the gene matches: 4. The CDR3 DNA reads TGTGCCACCAGCAGGGACAGGGGAAGCGAGCAGTTCTTC. Translation gives CATSRDRGSEQFF.

The J gene is TRBJ1-5, the V gene TRBV7-2, with 7 bases lining up with TRBD1. The J segment lost 2 bases and the V segment lost 4 bases, leaving 2 bases of the junction unmatched. Germline values: CDR1 SGHTA, CDR2 FQGNSA. The CDR3 consists of 14 residues. The CDR3 reads CASSYRGGNQPQHF. DNA of the CDR3: TGTGCCAGCAGCTACAGGGGCGGCAATCAGCCCCAGCATTTT.

V and J are TRBV19 and TRBJ1-1; 7 positions agree with TRBD1. Per germline, CDR1 LNHDA and CDR2 SQIVND (reference sequence). With V trimmed by 5 bases and J by 10 bases, 10 bases remained unmatched. CDR3 length: 13 residues. DNA for the CDR3: TGTGCCAGTAGTGCCCATGACAGGGCAGGAGCTTTCTTT. Its translation: CASSAHDRAGAFF.

A word on this clone: Other DNA sequences in this sample translate to the same CDR3. The gene calls are TRBV5-5 and TRBJ1-2; the D gene is possibly TRBD1 (5 bases). Trimming shortened V by 0 bases and J by 2 bases, and 8 bases separated the two germline ends. This CDR3 has 14 residues. The V gene's germline CDR1 is SGHKS and CDR2 YYEKEE (reference sequence). CDR3 region: CASSLGQGNYGYTF. The CDR3 coding sequence is TGTGCCAGCAGCTTGGGGCAGGGAAACTATGGCTACACCTTC.

A word on this clone: The identical CDR3 is also encoded by other nucleotide sequences in the sample. The CDR3 protein is CASSPGGNEKLFF. CDR3 in DNA: TGTGCCAGCAGTCCTGGGGGGAATGAAAAACTGTTTTTT. This chain connects TRBV9 to TRBJ1-4, with D perhaps TRBD1 (5 bases). Germline V lookup: CDR1 SGDLS, CDR2 YYNGEE. Trimming removed 5 bases at V and 5 bases at J, with 10 bases between. The CDR3 consists of 13 residues.

This clone showed up just once. The chain links TRBV19 to TRBJ1-1; 10 nucleotides align to TRBD1. Germline V gene lookup returns CDR1 LNHDA and CDR2 SQIVND (reference sequence). V shed 1 base, J shed 1 base, and the junction held 3 bases outside the gene matches. The CDR3 consists of 16 residues. The CDR3 protein is CASSIARTGGNTEAFF. As DNA, the CDR3 is TGTGCCAGTAGTATAGCGAGGACAGGGGGGAACACTGAAGCTTTCTTT.

This CDR3 is CASSARVPPLGEQFF. The CDR3 DNA is TGTGCCAGCAGCGCGCGGGTCCCGCCTTTGGGTGAGCAGTTCTTC. The chain employs TRBV7-2 and TRBJ2-1; tentatively, D is TRBD2 (5 bases). Germline CDR1 is SGHTA and CDR2 is FQGNSA. This CDR3 has 15 amino acids. Between the trimmed V and J ends, which lost 5 bases and 9 bases, there was a span of 20 bases.

The rearrangement uses TRBV10-1 and TRBJ2-7; D is uncertain. Germline V CDR1 and CDR2: WNHNN, SYGVQD (reference sequence). Trimming took 4 bases from V and 6 from J, leaving 4 bases between them. The CDR3 spans 10 residues. CDR3 loop: CASSVLEQYF. CDR3 bases: TGCGCCAGCAGTGTTCTCGAGCAGTACTTC.

This chain connects TRBV24-1 to TRBJ2-3; 7 nucleotides align to TRBD2. The CDR3 length is 14 residues. Germline V CDR1 and CDR2: KGHDR, SFDVKD. V lost 7 bases to trimming and J lost 2 bases; unmatched junction nucleotides: 5. This chain's CDR3 is CATRGGTATDTQYF. The CDR3 DNA follows: TGTGCCACCAGGGGGGGGACGGCCACAGATACGCAGTATTTT.

V gene TRBV5-1 combines with J gene TRBJ2-5, with D tentatively TRBD2 (5 bases). The CDR3 is 14 amino acids. Between the trimmed V and J ends, which lost 1 base and 5 bases, there was a span of 12 bases. Germline V gives CDR1 SGHRS, CDR2 YFSETQ. The CDR3 protein is CASSLYSGEETQYF. CDR3 in DNA: TGCGCCAGCAGCTTGTACAGTGGGGAGGAGACCCAGTACTTC. Looking up the rest from reference TRBV5-1 and TRBJ2-5 gives the full variable domain: KAGVTQTPRYLIKTRGQQVTLSCSPISGHRSVSWYQQTPGQGLQFLFEYFSETQRNKGNFPGRFSGRQFSNSRSEMNVSTLELGDSALYLCASSLYSGEETQYFGPGTRLLVL.

This sequence joins TRBV30 and TRBJ1-4; 7 nucleotides agree with TRBD1. V lost 1 base to trimming and J lost 10 bases; unmatched junction nucleotides: 0. This CDR3 spans 11 amino acids. Germline V CDR1 and CDR2: GTSNPN, SVGIG (reference sequence). CDR3 amino acids: CAWSAGGKLFF. The CDR3 DNA reads as TGTGCCTGGAGTGCAGGGGGAAAACTGTTTTTT.

This clone was seen once. The V call is TRBV18, the J call TRBJ2-1; D call uncertain. This CDR3 has 13 residues. Trimming stripped 6 bases from V and 7 bases from J, with 13 bases between. Germline assignment: CDR1 KGHSH and CDR2 LQKENI. In DNA form, the CDR3 reads TGTGCCAGCTCGCCGAGAAGAGAGAATGAGCAGTTCTTC. Encoded protein: CASSPRRENEQFF. The complete variable domain, with remaining parts taken from reference TRBV18 and TRBJ2-1, reads NAGVMQNPRHLVRRRGQEARLRCSPMKGHSHVYWYRQLPEEGLKFMVYLQKENIIDESGMPKERFSAEFPKEGPSILRIQQVVRGDSAAYFCASSPRRENEQFFGPGTRLTVL.

The CDR3 DNA sequence: TGTGCCAGTAGTGCGGACAGGGGGTCCGCAGATACGCAGTATTTT. It specifies CASSADRGSADTQYF. The chain employs TRBV19 and TRBJ2-3; 10 nucleotides match TRBD1. CDR3 size: 15 residues. Germline lookup yields CDR1 LNHDA and CDR2 SQIVND (reference sequence). J was trimmed by 4 bases and V by 5 bases; bases with no gene match: 6.